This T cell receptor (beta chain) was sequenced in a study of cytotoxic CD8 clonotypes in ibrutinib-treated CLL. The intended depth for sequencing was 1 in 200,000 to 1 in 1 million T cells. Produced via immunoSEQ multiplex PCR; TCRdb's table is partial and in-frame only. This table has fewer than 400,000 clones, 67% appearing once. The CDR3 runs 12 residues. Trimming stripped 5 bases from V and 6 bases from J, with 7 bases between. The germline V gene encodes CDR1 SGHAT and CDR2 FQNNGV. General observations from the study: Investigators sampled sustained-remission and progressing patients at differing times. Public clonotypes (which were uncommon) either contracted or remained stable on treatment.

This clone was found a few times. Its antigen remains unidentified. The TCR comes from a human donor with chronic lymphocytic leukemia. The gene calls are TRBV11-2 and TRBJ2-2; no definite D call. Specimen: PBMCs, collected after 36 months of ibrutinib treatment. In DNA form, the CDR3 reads TGTGCCAGCAGCCTTACCGCCGGGGAGCTGTTTTTT. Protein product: CASSLTAGELFF.